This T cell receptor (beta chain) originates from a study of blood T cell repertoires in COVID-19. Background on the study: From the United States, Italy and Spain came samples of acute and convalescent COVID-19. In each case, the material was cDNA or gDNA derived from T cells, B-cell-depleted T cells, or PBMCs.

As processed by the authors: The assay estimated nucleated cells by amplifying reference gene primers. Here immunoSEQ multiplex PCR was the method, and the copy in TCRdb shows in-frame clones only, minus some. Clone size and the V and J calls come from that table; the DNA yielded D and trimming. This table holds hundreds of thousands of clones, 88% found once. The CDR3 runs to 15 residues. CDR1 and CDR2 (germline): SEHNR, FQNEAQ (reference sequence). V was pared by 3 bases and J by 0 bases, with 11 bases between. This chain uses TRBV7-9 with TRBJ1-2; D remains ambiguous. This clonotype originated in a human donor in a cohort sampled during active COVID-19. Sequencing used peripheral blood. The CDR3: CASSFEGYANYGYTF. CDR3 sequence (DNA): TGTGCCAGCAGCTTTGAGGGTTATGCTAACTATGGCTACACCTTC. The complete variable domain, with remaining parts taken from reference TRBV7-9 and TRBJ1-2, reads DTGVSQNPRHKITKRGQNVTFRCDPISEHNRLYWYRQTLGQGPEFLTYFQNEAQLEKSRLLSDRFSAERPKGSFSTLEIQRTEQGDSAMYLCASSFEGYANYGYTFGSGTRLTVV.